The 17 T cell receptor beta chains presented below share a single source sample, sequenced in a study of T cell repertoires in cytomegalovirus infection. TCRdb re-called the reads through MiXCR, storing one row per CDR3 protein. The table records about 320,000 distinct CDR3 sequences, over 7.5% of them present only once. Input material: PBMCs. Receptors originate from a human donor in good health (CMV status not recorded). Some clones in this sample may be carry-over from other donors' samples.

V usage is TRBV6-2 or TRBV6-3 and J usage is TRBJ2-5, with no clear D. V lost 2 bases to trimming and J lost 5 bases, with 6 bases between them. This CDR3 region has 12 residues. Germline CDR1 is MNHEY and CDR2 is SVGEGT. The CDR3 here is CASSYGWETQYF. CDR3 coding DNA: TGTGCCAGCAGTTACGGGTGGGAGACCCAGTACTTC.

This chain uses TRBV7-6 with TRBJ2-2; 12 bases align to TRBD2. CDR3 size: 16 residues. The V segment lost 5 bases and the J segment 3 bases; nucleotides outside the gene matches: 4. Germline lookup yields CDR1 SGHVS and CDR2 FNYEAQ. The CDR3 DNA follows: TGTGCCAGCAGCCCTAGACTAGCGGGGGACACCGGGGAGCTGTTTTTT. Its translation: CASSPRLAGDTGELFF.

The chain uses TRBV6-2 or TRBV6-3 and TRBJ2-5; 11 nucleotides align to TRBD2. V trimming: 7 bases; J trimming: 3 bases; junction bases outside the gene matches: 7. In germline, CDR1 is MNHEY, CDR2 SVGEGT. This CDR3 spans 15 amino acids. The CDR3 DNA follows: TGTGCCAGCACTAATAGCGGGGGGGCTGAAGAGACCCAGTACTTC. Amino acids: CASTNSGGAEETQYF.

The chain joins TRBV29-1 to TRBJ2-1, with TRBD2 identical over 8 bases. Germline lookup yields CDR1 SQVTM and CDR2 ANQGSEA. Germline trimming cut 6 bases from V and 5 bases from J; bases unmatched to any gene: 12. The CDR3 is 15 residues long. CDR3: CSVKREIIGHNEQFF. The CDR3 DNA reads TGCAGCGTAAAGCGGGAGATCATAGGCCACAATGAGCAGTTCTTC.

This clonotype was detected ten times or more. The V and J genes are TRBV15 and TRBJ2-5, with D possibly called TRBD1 or TRBD2 (5 bases each). The germline CDR1 and CDR2 sequences are LNHNV and YYDKDF (reference sequence). V was clipped by 4 bases and J by 4 bases, with 13 bases between them. This CDR3 has 14 amino acids. The CDR3 sequence is CATSTWPGTETQYF. The CDR3 DNA is TGTGCCACCAGCACTTGGCCTGGGACAGAGACCCAGTACTTC.

This chain joins TRBV28 and TRBJ2-1; the D gene is possibly TRBD1 (6 bases). CDR3 size: 15 residues. Germline loops: CDR1 MDHEN, CDR2 SYDVKM. The V end was cut by 6 bases, the J end by 9 bases, with 21 bases between. The CDR3, as DNA: TGTGCCAGCAGCCGGATCCGTCCAGGGGTACGTGAGCAGTTCTTC. Amino acid sequence: CASSRIRPGVREQFF. The variable domain in full, with the rest retrieved from reference TRBV28 and TRBJ2-1, is DVKVTQSSRYLVKRTGEKVFLECVQDMDHENMFWYRQDPGLGLRLIYFSYDVKMKEKGDIPEGYSVSREKKERFSLILESASTNQTSMYLCASSRIRPGVREQFFGPGTRLTVL.

There are a few counts of this clonotype. The chain has TRBV28 and TRBJ2-5, with D maybe TRBD1 (6 bases). Germline V gene data show CDR1 as MDHEN and CDR2 as SYDVKM. The CDR3 length is 15 residues. Trimming stripped 6 bases from V and 4 bases from J, with 18 bases between. The CDR3 loop reads CASRIKQGNRETQYF. The CDR3 DNA is TGTGCCAGCAGGATAAAACAGGGAAATCGAGAGACCCAGTACTTC.

This clonotype came up many times. The V gene is TRBV7-2, the J gene TRBJ2-3; possibly TRBD1 for D (6 bases). The CDR3 covers 16 residues. Germline V lookup: CDR1 SGHTA, CDR2 FQGNSA. V dropped 4 bases and J dropped 0 bases, with 14 bases sitting between them. Here the CDR3 DNA reads TGTGCCAGCAGCTCAGGTGGGGGCTCTAGCACAGATACGCAGTATTTT. Residues: CASSSGGGSSTDTQYF.

In this sample, this clonotype turned up many times. The V and J genes are TRBV7-2 and TRBJ1-1, with D possibly being TRBD1 (6 bases). Trimming removed 3 bases at V and 2 bases at J, with 13 bases between. Germline V gene sequence: CDR1 SGHTA, CDR2 FQGNSA. This CDR3 contains 15 residues. The CDR3, as DNA: TGTGCCAGCAGCTTCAGGGGCTCGGGAAACACTGAAGCTTTCTTT. Its protein is CASSFRGSGNTEAFF.

The rearrangement joins TRBV28 to TRBJ1-1, with a weak D call TRBD1 (6 bases). This CDR3 spans 16 amino acids. The germline CDR1 and CDR2 sequences are MDHEN and SYDVKM. Trimming removed 1 base at V and 4 bases at J, with 16 bases between. This chain's CDR3 is CASSLSTRGVGTEAFF. The CDR3 coding sequence is TGTGCCAGCAGTTTATCGACGAGGGGGGTAGGCACTGAAGCTTTCTTT.

The table lists this clonotype with a few counts. The CDR3 loop reads CASSEVFEETQYF. The CDR3 bases are TGTGCCAGCAGCGAGGTGTTCGAAGAGACCCAGTACTTC. The V gene is TRBV6-6, the J gene TRBJ2-5; no reliable D call. There are 13 residues in the CDR3. Trimming left V 6 bases short and J 3 bases short, with 11 bases between. Germline V gene data show CDR1 as MNHNY and CDR2 as SVGAGI (reference sequence).

This clonotype came up many times. The chain links TRBV7-2 to TRBJ2-3, with D perhaps matching TRBD1 or TRBD2 (6 bases each). V was pared by 3 bases and J by 7 bases, with 20 bases between. This CDR3 has 16 residues. Germline V gene data show CDR1 as SGHTA and CDR2 as FQGNSA. The CDR3 is CASSLNLGGTPNTQYF. CDR3 bases: TGTGCCAGCAGCTTGAATCTAGGGGGGACCCCGAATACGCAGTATTTT.

At least ten counts were recorded for this clonotype. CDR3 in DNA: TGTGCCAGCAGTCACCCCACGGGGTTCGGGGCCAACGTCCTGACTTTC. This gives the protein CASSHPTGFGANVLTF. The chain joins TRBV7-6 to TRBJ2-6; the D gene is possibly TRBD2 (5 bases). Germline V gene lookup returns CDR1 SGHVS and CDR2 FNYEAQ. Trimming shortened V by 6 bases and J by 4 bases, and 16 bases separated the two germline ends. The CDR3 has 16 residues.

This clonotype was seen at least ten times. This sequence joins TRBV7-2 and TRBJ2-3, with D perhaps TRBD2 (6 bases). Trimming removed 7 bases at V and 0 bases at J, with 8 bases between. The CDR3 is 13 residues long. The germline gives CDR1 SGHTA, CDR2 FQGNSA. The CDR3 loop is CASKEGSTDTQYF. The CDR3 DNA reads as TGTGCCAGCAAGGAGGGAAGCACAGATACGCAGTATTTT.

This clonotype was seen repeatedly, ten times or more. This chain links TRBV7-2 with TRBJ2-1; 12 nucleotides match TRBD2. Looked up from germline, CDR1 is SGHTA and CDR2 is FQGNSA. The CDR3 runs 16 residues. The junction had 9 bases not matched to a gene; V was cut back by 5 bases and J by 7 bases. Here the CDR3 reads CASSTRTSGITNEQFF. CDR3 DNA: TGTGCCAGCAGCACCCGGACTAGCGGGATCACGAATGAGCAGTTCTTC.

This clonotype has ten or more counts. This rearrangement joins TRBV7-3 to TRBJ2-1; 8 nucleotides agree with TRBD2. Germline V CDR1 and CDR2: SGHTA, FQGTGA. V shed 5 bases, J shed 3 bases, and the junction held 12 bases outside the gene matches. This CDR3 comprises 17 residues. CDR3 sequence: CASSISSGGGLYNEQFF. For the CDR3, the DNA is TGTGCCAGCAGCATTTCGAGTGGCGGGGGGCTCTACAATGAGCAGTTCTTC.

V is TRBV6-5 and J is TRBJ1-6, with D possibly matching TRBD1 (5 bases). Germline V gives CDR1 MNHEY, CDR2 SVGAGI. The V gene lost 2 bases and the J gene lost 7 bases, with 9 bases spanning the gap. This CDR3 contains 14 residues. This chain's CDR3 is CASSYEGPNSPLHF. CDR3 DNA: TGTGCCAGCAGTTACGAGGGACCAAATTCACCCCTCCACTTT.